The TCR beta chain under discussion was sequenced for a study of shared clonotypes between healthy human individuals. General observations from the study: The rarefaction results pointed to incomplete sorted-subset sequencing despite large depth.

Losses at the gene ends were 4 bases for V and 2 bases for J; bases not matched to a gene: 4. The CDR3 contains 15 residues. Germline V gene data show CDR1 as SGDLS and CDR2 as YYNGEE. Regarding this clone: Its antigen is undetermined.

At deep level, the assay was performed. In the sorted-subset replicate PCRs, 200 ng DNA, around 32,000 T cell genomes, was used. The protocol was immunoSEQ multiplex PCR, while the TCRdb copy is restricted to in-frame clones and leaves out a portion. The sample holds about 600,000 clones, around 97% seen once. The sequence derives from a woman under 40 in good health. Material for sequencing was naive CD4+ T cells sorted from blood. As to subset: CD45RA+ positively selected. The V and J genes are TRBV9 and TRBJ2-2, with TRBD1 matching 8 bases. The CDR3 here is CASSKTGANTGELFF. In nucleotides, the CDR3 is TGTGCCAGCAGCAAGACAGGGGCCAACACCGGGGAGCTGTTTTTT.